This T cell receptor (beta chain) came from a study of memory CD4+ T cells and cytomegalovirus serostatus. For the study at large: Donors were healthy Belgian adults, several CMV seropositive and some 24 seronegative. Study results and limitations: Of 150 to 200 reported CMV TCRbeta sequences, under 70 were found in memory CD4+ repertoires. The CMV-associated TCR signature appears largely within the CD4+ memory repertoire.

Details on this clone: Its antigen is unidentified.

In germline, CDR1 is SSHAT, CDR2 FNYEAQ (reference sequence). The CDR3 totals 15 residues. Trimming pared 3 bases from V and 8 bases from J, leaving 17 bases between. The data were produced by immunoSEQ multiplex PCR, yet TCRdb's version contains in-frame clones alone and is incomplete. In the table there are about 25,000 clones, approximately 71% of which are singletons. Single viable CD3+CD4+CD8-CD45RO+ cells were sorted as the memory CD4+ T cells. The sequence came from an adult in good health and CMV-seronegative. The sample taken for sequencing was memory CD4+ T cells from blood. The chain couples TRBV7-7 to TRBJ2-1; D possibly corresponds to TRBD2 (6 bases). The CDR3 reads CASSFSSDPRYEQFF. The CDR3 DNA follows: TGTGCCAGCAGCTTTTCTAGCGATCCCCGGTATGAGCAGTTCTTC.